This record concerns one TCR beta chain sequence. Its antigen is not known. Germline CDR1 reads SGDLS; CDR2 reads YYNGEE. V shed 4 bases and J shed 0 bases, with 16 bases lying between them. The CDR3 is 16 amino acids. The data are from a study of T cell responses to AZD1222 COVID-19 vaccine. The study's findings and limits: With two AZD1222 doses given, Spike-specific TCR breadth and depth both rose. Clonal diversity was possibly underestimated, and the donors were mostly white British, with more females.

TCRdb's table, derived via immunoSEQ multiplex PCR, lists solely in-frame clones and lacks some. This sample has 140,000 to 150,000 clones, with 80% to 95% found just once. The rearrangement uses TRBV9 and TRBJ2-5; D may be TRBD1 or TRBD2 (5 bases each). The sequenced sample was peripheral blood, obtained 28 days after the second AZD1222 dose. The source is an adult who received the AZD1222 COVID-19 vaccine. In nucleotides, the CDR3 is TGTGCCAGCAGCCCACCCCCCGGGACGGACCAAGAGACCCAGTACTTC. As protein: CASSPPPGTDQETQYF.